These 18 T cell receptor beta chains share one sample of origin, sequenced in a study of somatic mutations in cytotoxic T cells in rheumatoid arthritis. Measured with immunoSEQ multiplex PCR; TCRdb has only the in-frame clones, and not every one. The data hold more than 15,000 clones, with around 80% observed a single time. The specimen was CD8+ T cells sorted from blood. The receptors here all came from an adult with rheumatoid arthritis.

CDR3 amino acids: CASSLLGGEQYF. For the CDR3, the DNA is TGCGCCAGCAGCTTGTTGGGGGGCGAGCAGTACTTC. The chain carries TRBV5-1 and TRBJ2-7, with D possibly being TRBD2 (6 bases). The germline V gene encodes CDR1 SGHRS and CDR2 YFSETQ. This CDR3 region has 12 residues. With 1 base removed from V and 6 bases from J, the gap between germline ends came to 8 bases. The full variable domain, rest sourced from reference TRBV5-1 and TRBJ2-7, is KAGVTQTPRYLIKTRGQQVTLSCSPISGHRSVSWYQQTPGQGLQFLFEYFSETQRNKGNFPGRFSGRQFSNSRSEMNVSTLELGDSALYLCASSLLGGEQYFGPGTRLTVT.

In this sample, this clone turned up once. V gene TRBV11-1 combines with J gene TRBJ2-5; unclear D gene. CDR3 length: 11 amino acids. V was trimmed by 3 bases and J by 4 bases, leaving 3 bases between them. Germline V lookup: CDR1 SGHAT, CDR2 FQDESV (reference sequence). CDR3 nucleotides: TGTGCCAGCAGCTTCTCAGAGACCCAGTACTTC. It encodes CASSFSETQYF. Filled out from reference TRBV11-1 and TRBJ2-5, the complete variable domain reads EAEVAQSPRYKITEKSQAVAFWCDPISGHATLYWYRQILGQGPELLVQFQDESVVDDSQLPKDRFSAERLKGVDSTLKIQPAELGDSAMYLCASSFSETQYFGPGTRLLVL.

This clone appeared a single time. The chain carries TRBV6-1 and TRBJ2-1, with a tentative D call TRBD2 (7 bases). V was trimmed by 3 bases and J by 10 bases, leaving 13 bases between them. Germline V gene sequence: CDR1 MNHNS, CDR2 SASEGT. CDR3 size: 13 residues. The CDR3 DNA reads TGTGCCAGCAGTGATTGGGGGGGGGCCGAGCAGTTCTTC. This codes for CASSDWGGAEQFF.

The V and J genes are TRBV9 and TRBJ2-7; unclear D gene. CDR3 length: 14 amino acids. CDR1 is SGDLS and CDR2 is YYNGEE in the germline V gene. Trimming cost V 4 bases and J 2 bases, with 13 bases left between them. In nucleotides, the CDR3 is TGTGCCAGCAGCCCCCTACAAACTCCCTACGAGCAGTACTTC. Translation: CASSPLQTPYEQYF.

The V gene is TRBV7-6, the J gene TRBJ1-1, with D uncertain. V lost 5 bases, J lost 1 base, and 8 bases lay in between. CDR1 and CDR2 (germline): SGHVS, FNYEAQ. The CDR3 is 13 residues long. The CDR3 is CASSPGKNTEAFF. In DNA, the CDR3 is TGTGCCAGCAGCCCGGGTAAGAACACTGAAGCTTTCTTT.

The chain is built from TRBV6-5 and TRBJ2-3; D not certain. CDR3 length: 13 residues. Germline CDR1 reads MNHEY; CDR2 reads SVGAGI. Trimming pared 4 bases from V and 6 bases from J, leaving 11 bases between. The CDR3: CASSSDGGDTQYF. The CDR3 DNA is TGTGCCAGCAGTTCCGACGGTGGGGATACGCAGTATTTT.

The chain joins TRBV28 to TRBJ2-2, with a tentative D call TRBD2 (6 bases). Germline CDR1 and CDR2: MDHEN and SYDVKM. The CDR3 is made up of 15 amino acids. The ends were cut back, 6 bases at V and 3 bases at J, with 14 bases in the middle. CDR3 in amino acids: CASREGGRDTGELFF. DNA of the CDR3: TGTGCCAGCAGGGAAGGAGGGAGAGACACCGGGGAGCTGTTTTTT.

This clone has a handful of counts. The J gene is TRBJ2-7, the V gene TRBV2; 7 nucleotides agree with TRBD1. V was clipped by 2 bases and J by 4 bases; unmatched bases: 5. Germline V gene data show CDR1 as SNHLY and CDR2 as FYNNEI. This CDR3 comprises 14 residues. The CDR3 bases are TGTGCCAGCAGTGAAAGGGGGCAGGGGTACGAGCAGTACTTC. Protein product: CASSERGQGYEQYF.

The rearrangement uses TRBV5-1 and TRBJ2-2; unclear D gene. The CDR3 runs to 16 residues. In germline, CDR1 is SGHRS, CDR2 YFSETQ. Trimming took off 0 bases at V and 0 bases at J, with 9 bases between the two ends. The DNA of the CDR3 is TGCGCCAGCAGCTTGGGGGTCAGCCCGAACACCGGGGAGCTGTTTTTT. This translates into CASSLGVSPNTGELFF.

The rearrangement links TRBV9 to TRBJ2-7; TRBD1 agrees at 9 bases. This CDR3 spans 14 amino acids. Trimming took 2 bases from V and 4 from J; bases not matched to a gene: 4. Germline CDR1 is SGDLS and CDR2 is YYNGEE. The CDR3 DNA sequence: TGTGCCAGCAGCGTTGGGACAGGGAGGTACGAGCAGTACTTC. As protein: CASSVGTGRYEQYF.

The chain combines TRBV14 with TRBJ2-2; a possible D gene is TRBD1 (6 bases). V was cut by 3 bases and J by 3 bases, with 8 bases left in between. CDR1 is SGHDN and CDR2 is FVKESK in the germline V gene. This CDR3 comprises 14 residues. CDR3 in amino acids: CASSHQGYTGELFF. The CDR3 DNA reads TGTGCCAGCAGCCACCAGGGGTACACCGGGGAGCTGTTTTTT.

The chain carries TRBV10-2 and TRBJ2-2, with 7 bases fitting TRBD1. This CDR3 spans 13 amino acids. Trimming cost V 6 bases and J 5 bases; bases outside gene matches: 3. CDR1 and CDR2 from the germline V gene are WSHSY and SAAADI. CDR3 in amino acids: CASSYRGTGELFF. In DNA form, the CDR3 reads TGCGCCAGCAGCTACAGGGGAACCGGGGAGCTGTTTTTT.

In nucleotides, the CDR3 is TGTGCCAGCAGCTCGCGGGACAGAGATAATTCACCCCTCCACTTT. Encoded protein: CASSSRDRDNSPLHF. V usage is TRBV11-2 and J usage is TRBJ1-6, with TRBD1 identical over 7 bases. J gave up 5 bases and V 4 bases, and 5 bases lay outside the gene matches. The CDR3 length is 15 residues. Germline V CDR1 and CDR2: SGHAT, FQNNGV.

The V gene is TRBV9, the J gene TRBJ1-1; tentatively, D is TRBD1 (6 bases). Between the trimmed V and J ends, which lost 0 bases and 4 bases, there was a span of 10 bases. The germline V gene has CDR1 SGDLS and CDR2 YYNGEE. CDR3 length equals 14 residues. The CDR3 nucleotides read TGTGCCAGCAGCGTAGGGGCCAGGGGCACTGAAGCTTTCTTT. Translated, it gives CASSVGARGTEAFF.

This clone was observed a single time. V is TRBV27 and J is TRBJ2-1; 8 bases fit TRBD2. CDR1 and CDR2 from the germline V gene are MNHEY and SMNVEV (reference sequence). The length of the CDR3 is 16 residues. After removal of 3 bases from V and 0 bases from J, the junction contained 4 bases not matched to a gene. The CDR3 is CASSFLGTSSYNEQFF. CDR3 DNA: TGTGCCAGCAGTTTCCTCGGGACTAGCTCCTACAATGAGCAGTTCTTC.

The V gene is TRBV7-9, the J gene TRBJ2-7; D may be TRBD1 or TRBD2 (5 bases each). Germline loops: CDR1 SEHNR, CDR2 FQNEAQ (reference sequence). V dropped 5 bases and J dropped 7 bases, with 15 bases sitting between them. The CDR3 is 13 amino acids. This CDR3 is CASSPGSWGEQYF. DNA for the CDR3: TGTGCCAGCAGCCCCGGGTCCTGGGGGGAGCAGTACTTC.

This clone was counted a single time. The V call is TRBV5-6, the J call TRBJ2-5; D gene uncertain. The germline V and J ends were trimmed by 0 bases and 5 bases, with 11 bases remaining between them. CDR1 SGHDT and CDR2 YYEEEE come from the germline V gene. The CDR3 runs to 14 residues. The DNA of the CDR3 is TGTGCCAGCAGCTTGGTTGGAGTCTTGGAGACCCAGTACTTC. Its protein product is CASSLVGVLETQYF.

V gene TRBV29-1 combines with J gene TRBJ1-2, with D unclear. Germline V gene data show CDR1 as SQVTM and CDR2 as ANQGSEA. The CDR3 has 11 residues. The V end was cut by 5 bases, the J end by 3 bases, with 7 bases between. In DNA form, the CDR3 reads TGCAGCGTTCCGGGCTACTATGGCTACACCTTC. Translating gives CSVPGYYGYTF.